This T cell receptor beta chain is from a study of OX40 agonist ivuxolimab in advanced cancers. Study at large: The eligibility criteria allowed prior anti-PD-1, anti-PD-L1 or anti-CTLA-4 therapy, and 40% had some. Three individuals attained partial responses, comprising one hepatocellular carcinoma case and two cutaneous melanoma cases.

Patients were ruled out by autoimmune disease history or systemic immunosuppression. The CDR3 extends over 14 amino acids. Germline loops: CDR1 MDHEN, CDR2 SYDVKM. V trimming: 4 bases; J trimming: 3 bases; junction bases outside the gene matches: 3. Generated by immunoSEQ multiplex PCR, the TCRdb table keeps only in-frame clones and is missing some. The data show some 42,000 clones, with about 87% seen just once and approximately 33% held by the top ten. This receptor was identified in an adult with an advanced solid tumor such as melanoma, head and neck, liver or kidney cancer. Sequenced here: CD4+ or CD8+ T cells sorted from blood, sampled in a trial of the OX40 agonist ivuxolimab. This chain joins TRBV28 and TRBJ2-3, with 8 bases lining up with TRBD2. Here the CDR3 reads CASSSSGGTDTQYF. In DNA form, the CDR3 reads TGTGCCAGCAGTTCCTCGGGGGGGACAGATACGCAGTATTTT.